These 9 T cell receptor beta chains came from one sample sequenced in a study of CD8 T cells in ankylosing spondylitis. TCRdb fed the 5' RACE reads into MiXCR, producing one record per CDR3 protein. This sample has fewer than 250,000 distinct CDR3 sequences; about 10% occur once, and the top ten carry about 3%. Sequencing was performed on blood, either unsorted or a sorted T cell fraction (not recorded which). These receptors all stem from a male donor with ankylosing spondylitis or in good health (not recorded which).

The CDR3: CASSLETGTGAMEQYF. Written as DNA, the CDR3 is TGTGCCAGCAGCTTGGAAACTGGGACAGGGGCTATGGAGCAGTACTTC. The chain recombines TRBV5-6 with TRBJ2-7; 10 positions match TRBD1. Looked up from germline, CDR1 is SGHDT and CDR2 is YYEEEE. J lost 7 bases, V lost 0 bases, and 10 bases had no gene match. This CDR3 comprises 16 residues.

Only a few counts were recorded for this clonotype. This chain connects TRBV9 to TRBJ2-5; possibly TRBD2 for D (6 bases). The V gene's germline CDR1 is SGDLS and CDR2 YYNGEE. The CDR3 totals 14 residues. V lost 4 bases and J 5 bases, leaving 15 bases between the germline ends. The CDR3 sequence is CASSRRGGLETQYF. CDR3 sequence (DNA): TGTGCCAGCAGCCGTCGTGGAGGGTTGGAGACCCAGTACTTC.

This clonotype came up many times. The chain has TRBV29-1 and TRBJ2-7, with D uncertain. The germline V gene has CDR1 SQVTM and CDR2 ANQGSEA. Trimming left V 3 bases short and J 4 bases short, with 10 bases between. The CDR3 runs to 12 residues. The CDR3 protein is CSVDWGSYEQYF. The CDR3 DNA reads TGCAGCGTTGACTGGGGATCATACGAGCAGTACTTC.

This clonotype was seen a handful of times. The chain couples TRBV30 to TRBJ2-7; D unresolved. Trimming pared 1 base from V and 4 bases from J, leaving 5 bases between. The CDR3 has 11 amino acids. Germline V CDR1 and CDR2: GTSNPN, SVGIG (reference sequence). CDR3 sequence: CAWSASYEQYF. The CDR3 DNA reads as TGTGCCTGGAGTGCCAGTTACGAGCAGTACTTC.

As regards this clonotype: One end of the junction varies from germline; a read error may be responsible. The genes are TRBV4-2 and TRBJ2-2; D perhaps matches TRBD2 (6 bases). This CDR3 comprises 16 residues. CDR1 LGHNA and CDR2 YNFKEQ come from the germline V gene. This chain's CDR3 is CTSSQDGGYNTGELFF. CDR3 sequence (DNA): TGTACCAGCAGCCAAGATGGGGGGTATAACACCGGGGAGCTGTTTTTT.

This clonotype occurred a few times. The V call is TRBV7-9, the J call TRBJ2-4, with D uncertain. This CDR3 is built from 15 residues. Trimming shortened V by 1 base and J by 0 bases, and 7 bases separated the two germline ends. Germline V gene sequence: CDR1 SEHNR, CDR2 FQNEAQ (reference sequence). In DNA form, the CDR3 reads TGTGCCAGCAGCTTAGGCCCCCTAGCCAAAAACATTCAGTACTTC. Translated, it gives CASSLGPLAKNIQYF.

The J gene is TRBJ1-2, the V gene TRBV20-1; 8 nucleotides match TRBD1. With 3 bases clipped from V and 2 bases from J, the junction kept 8 bases outside the gene matches. Germline CDR1 DFQATT, CDR2 SNEGSKA (reference sequence). The CDR3 is made up of 15 amino acids. CDR3 sequence reads: CSASHIGQGNYGYTF. CDR3 DNA sequence: TGCAGTGCTAGTCATATTGGACAGGGAAACTATGGCTACACCTTC.

The chain has TRBV5-1 and TRBJ1-1, with TRBD1 as a possible D gene (5 bases). V was clipped by 7 bases and J by 6 bases, with 19 bases between them. The CDR3 totals 14 residues. Per the germline V gene, CDR1 is SGHRS and CDR2 is YFSETQ. This chain's CDR3 is CASGWRGRGPEAFF. The CDR3 bases are TGCGCCAGCGGATGGAGGGGACGGGGCCCTGAAGCTTTCTTT.

There are many counts of this clonotype. This chain links TRBV5-1 with TRBJ1-1; D might be TRBD1 (6 bases). Germline CDR1 SGHRS, CDR2 YFSETQ. Trimming removed 5 bases at V and 6 bases at J, with 11 bases between. The CDR3 sequence is 12 residues long. The CDR3 loop is CASSTGTPEAFF. The CDR3 bases are TGCGCCAGCAGTACCGGGACACCTGAAGCTTTCTTT.